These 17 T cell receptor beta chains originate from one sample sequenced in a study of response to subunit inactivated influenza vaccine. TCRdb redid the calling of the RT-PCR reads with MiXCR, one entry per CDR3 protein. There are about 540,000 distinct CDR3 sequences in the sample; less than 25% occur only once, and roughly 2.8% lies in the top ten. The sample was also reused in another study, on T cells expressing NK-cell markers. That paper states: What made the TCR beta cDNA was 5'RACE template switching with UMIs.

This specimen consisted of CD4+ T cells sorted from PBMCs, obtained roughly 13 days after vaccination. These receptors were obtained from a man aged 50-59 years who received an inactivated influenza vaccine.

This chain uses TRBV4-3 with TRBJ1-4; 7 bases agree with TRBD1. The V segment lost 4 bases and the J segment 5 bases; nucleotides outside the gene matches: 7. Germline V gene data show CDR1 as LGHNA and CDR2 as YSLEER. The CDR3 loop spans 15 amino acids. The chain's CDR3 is CASSPLTGKNEKLFF. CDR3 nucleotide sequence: TGCGCCAGCAGCCCGTTGACAGGGAAAAATGAAAAACTGTTTTTT.

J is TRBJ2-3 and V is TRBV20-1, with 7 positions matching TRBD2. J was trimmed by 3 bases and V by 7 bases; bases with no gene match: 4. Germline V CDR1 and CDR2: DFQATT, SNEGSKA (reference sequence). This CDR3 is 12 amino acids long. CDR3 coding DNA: TGCAGTGTCGCGCGGGGGACAGATACGCAGTATTTT. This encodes CSVARGTDTQYF.

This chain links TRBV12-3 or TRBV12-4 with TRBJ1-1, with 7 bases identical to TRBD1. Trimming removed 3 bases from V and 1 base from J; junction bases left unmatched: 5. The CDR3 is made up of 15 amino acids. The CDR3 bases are TGTGCCAGCAGTTTCCTGGCAGGGGGGAACACTGAAGCTTTCTTT. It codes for CASSFLAGGNTEAFF.

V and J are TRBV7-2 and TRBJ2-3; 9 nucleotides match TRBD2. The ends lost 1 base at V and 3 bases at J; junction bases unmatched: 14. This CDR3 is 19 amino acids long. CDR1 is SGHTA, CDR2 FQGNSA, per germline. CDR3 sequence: CASSLGSAGGRIRTDTQYF. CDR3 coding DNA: TGTGCCAGCAGCTTAGGCTCGGCGGGGGGGCGTATAAGGACAGATACGCAGTATTTT.

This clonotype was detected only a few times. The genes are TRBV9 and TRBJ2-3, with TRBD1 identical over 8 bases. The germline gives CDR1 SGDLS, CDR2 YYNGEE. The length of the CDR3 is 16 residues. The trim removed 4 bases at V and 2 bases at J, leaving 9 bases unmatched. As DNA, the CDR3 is TGTGCCAGCAGCCCGAGGACAGGGAAAAACACAGATACGCAGTATTTT. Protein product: CASSPRTGKNTDTQYF.

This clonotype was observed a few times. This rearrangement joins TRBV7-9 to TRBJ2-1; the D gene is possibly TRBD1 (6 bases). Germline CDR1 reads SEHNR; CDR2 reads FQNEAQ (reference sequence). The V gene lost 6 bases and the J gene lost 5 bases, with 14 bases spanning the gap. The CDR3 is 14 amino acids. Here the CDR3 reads CASSQQGFNNEQFF. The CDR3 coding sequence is TGTGCCAGCAGTCAACAGGGATTTAACAATGAGCAGTTCTTC.

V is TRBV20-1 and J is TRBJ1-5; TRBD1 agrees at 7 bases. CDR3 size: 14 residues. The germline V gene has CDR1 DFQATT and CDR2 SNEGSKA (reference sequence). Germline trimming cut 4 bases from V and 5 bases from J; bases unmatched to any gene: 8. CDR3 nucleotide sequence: TGCAGTGCTAAAGGACAGGTCCTTTATCAGCCCCAGCATTTT. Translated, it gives CSAKGQVLYQPQHF.

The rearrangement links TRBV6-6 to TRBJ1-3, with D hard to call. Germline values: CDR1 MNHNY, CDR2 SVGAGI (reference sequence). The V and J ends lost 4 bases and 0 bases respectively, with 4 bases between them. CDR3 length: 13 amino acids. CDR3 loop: CASSSVSGNTIYF. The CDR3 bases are TGTGCCAGCAGTTCGGTCTCTGGAAACACCATATATTTT.

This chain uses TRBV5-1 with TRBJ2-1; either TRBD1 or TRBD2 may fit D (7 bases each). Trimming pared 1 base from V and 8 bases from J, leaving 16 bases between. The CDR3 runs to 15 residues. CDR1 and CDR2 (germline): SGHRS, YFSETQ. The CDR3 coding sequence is TGCGCCAGCAGCTTGCAAGGCAGGGGGGGCGATGAGCAGTTCTTC. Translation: CASSLQGRGGDEQFF.

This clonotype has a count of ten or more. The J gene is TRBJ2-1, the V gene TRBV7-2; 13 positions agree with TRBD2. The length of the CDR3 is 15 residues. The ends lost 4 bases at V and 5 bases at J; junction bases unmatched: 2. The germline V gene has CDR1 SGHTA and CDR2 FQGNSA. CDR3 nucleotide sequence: TGTGCCAGCAGCTCGACTAGCGGGGGGCACAATGAGCAGTTCTTC. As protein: CASSSTSGGHNEQFF. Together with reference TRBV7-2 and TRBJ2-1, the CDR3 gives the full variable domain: GAGVSQSPSNKVTEKGKDVELRCDPISGHTALYWYRQSLGQGLEFLIYFQGNSAPDKSGLPSDRFSAERTGGSVSTLTIQRTQQEDSAVYLCASSSTSGGHNEQFFGPGTRLTVL.

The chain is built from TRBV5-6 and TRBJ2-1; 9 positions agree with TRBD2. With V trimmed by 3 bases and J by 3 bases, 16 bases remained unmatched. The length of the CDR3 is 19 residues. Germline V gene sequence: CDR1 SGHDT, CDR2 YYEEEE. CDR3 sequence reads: CASSWQVGSSGMGYNEQFF. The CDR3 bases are TGTGCCAGCAGCTGGCAAGTGGGTTCTAGCGGGATGGGCTACAATGAGCAGTTCTTC. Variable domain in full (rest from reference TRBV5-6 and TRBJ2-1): DAGVTQSPTHLIKTRGQQVTLRCSPKSGHDTVSWYQQALGQGPQFIFQYYEEEERQRGNFPDRFSGHQFPNYSSELNVNALLLGDSALYLCASSWQVGSSGMGYNEQFFGPGTRLTVL.

The CDR3 sequence is CASSQVRTGGANSPLHF. The DNA for the CDR3 is TGTGCCAGCAGCCAAGTTCGTACAGGGGGCGCAAATTCACCCCTCCACTTT. This chain links TRBV3-1 with TRBJ1-6, with 9 bases lining up with TRBD1. Germline V gene sequence: CDR1 LGHDT, CDR2 YNNKEL (reference sequence). This CDR3 has 17 amino acids. With V trimmed by 1 base and J by 7 bases, 8 bases remained unmatched.

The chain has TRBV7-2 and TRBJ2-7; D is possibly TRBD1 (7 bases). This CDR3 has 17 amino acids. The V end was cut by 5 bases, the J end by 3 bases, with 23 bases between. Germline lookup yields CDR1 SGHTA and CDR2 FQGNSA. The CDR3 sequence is CASSVPLRGRRDYEQYF. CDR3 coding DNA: TGTGCCAGCAGCGTCCCACTGAGGGGGCGGCGGGACTACGAGCAGTACTTC. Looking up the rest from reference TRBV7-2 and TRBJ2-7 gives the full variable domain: GAGVSQSPSNKVTEKGKDVELRCDPISGHTALYWYRQSLGQGLEFLIYFQGNSAPDKSGLPSDRFSAERTGGSVSTLTIQRTQQEDSAVYLCASSVPLRGRRDYEQYFGPGTRLTVT.

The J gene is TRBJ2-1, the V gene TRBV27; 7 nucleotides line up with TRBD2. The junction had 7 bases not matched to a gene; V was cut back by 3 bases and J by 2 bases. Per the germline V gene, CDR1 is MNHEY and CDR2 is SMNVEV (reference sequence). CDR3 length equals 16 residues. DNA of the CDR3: TGTGCCAGCAGTTTCGGTACGGGAGGTCCCTACAATGAGCAGTTCTTC. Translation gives CASSFGTGGPYNEQFF.

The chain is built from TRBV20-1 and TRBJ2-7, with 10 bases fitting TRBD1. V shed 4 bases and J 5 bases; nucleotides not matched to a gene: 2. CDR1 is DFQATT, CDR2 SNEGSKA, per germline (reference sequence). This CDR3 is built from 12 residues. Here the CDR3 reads CSAKTGGDEQYF. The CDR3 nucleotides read TGCAGTGCTAAGACAGGGGGCGACGAGCAGTACTTC.

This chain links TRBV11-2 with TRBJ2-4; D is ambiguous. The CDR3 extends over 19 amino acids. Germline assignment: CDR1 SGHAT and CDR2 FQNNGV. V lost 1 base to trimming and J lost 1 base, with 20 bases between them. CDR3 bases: TGTGCCAGCAGCTTAGTGATTTTCCGCCAGGATCCCGCCAAAAACATTCAGTACTTC. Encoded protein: CASSLVIFRQDPAKNIQYF.

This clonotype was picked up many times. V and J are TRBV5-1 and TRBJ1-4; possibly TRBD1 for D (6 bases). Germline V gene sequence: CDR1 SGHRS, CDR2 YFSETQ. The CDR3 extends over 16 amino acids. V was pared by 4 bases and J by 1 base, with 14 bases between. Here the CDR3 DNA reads TGCGCCAGCAGCCCCTTCGTACAGGGAACTAATGAAAAACTGTTTTTT. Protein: CASSPFVQGTNEKLFF. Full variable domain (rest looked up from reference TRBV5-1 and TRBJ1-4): KAGVTQTPRYLIKTRGQQVTLSCSPISGHRSVSWYQQTPGQGLQFLFEYFSETQRNKGNFPGRFSGRQFSNSRSEMNVSTLELGDSALYLCASSPFVQGTNEKLFFGSGTQLSVL.